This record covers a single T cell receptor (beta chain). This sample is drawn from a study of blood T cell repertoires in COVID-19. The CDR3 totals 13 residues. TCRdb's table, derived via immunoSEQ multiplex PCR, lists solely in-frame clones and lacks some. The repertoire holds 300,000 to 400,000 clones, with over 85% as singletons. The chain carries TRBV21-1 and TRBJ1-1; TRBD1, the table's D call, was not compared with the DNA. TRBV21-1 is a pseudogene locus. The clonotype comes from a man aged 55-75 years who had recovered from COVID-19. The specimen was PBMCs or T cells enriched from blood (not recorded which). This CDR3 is CASSSTENTEAFF. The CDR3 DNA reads TGTGCCAGCAGCTCGACAGAGAACACTGAAGCTTTCTTT.